Below are 27 T cell receptor beta chains sequenced from a single sample in a study of cytomegalovirus exposure and HLA in healthy donors. The PCR used 60 Vbeta and 13 Jbeta primers. Method: immunoSEQ multiplex PCR; TCRdb's copy keeps in-frame clones and lacks some. The sample has about 67,000 clones, 65% to 70% seen once. Material for sequencing was PBMCs. Source of these receptors: a woman aged 25-40 years in good health and CMV-seronegative.

The chain couples TRBV6-5 to TRBJ1-1; no clear D gene. The V and J ends lost 7 bases and 5 bases respectively, with 5 bases between them. This CDR3 is 10 amino acids long. Germline CDR1 and CDR2: MNHEY and SVGAGI. The chain's CDR3 is CASIVTEAFF. DNA for the CDR3: TGTGCCAGCATAGTAACTGAAGCTTTCTTT.

This clone was seen only once. The chain carries TRBV7-2 and TRBJ2-1; TRBD2 matches at 11 bases. CDR1 SGHTA and CDR2 FQGNSA come from the germline V gene. The CDR3 runs 16 residues. V dropped 2 bases and J dropped 3; count of bases not matched to a gene: 3. CDR3 amino acids: CASSLTSGGYYNEQFF. For the CDR3, the DNA is TGTGCCAGCAGCTTAACTAGCGGGGGCTACTACAATGAGCAGTTCTTC.

The rearrangement links TRBV2 to TRBJ2-5; possible D gene TRBD2, 6 bases. Germline loops: CDR1 SNHLY, CDR2 FYNNEI. The CDR3 spans 14 residues. Trimming took off 1 base at V and 4 bases at J, with 10 bases between the two ends. The CDR3 here is CASSEGVGGETQYF. CDR3 nucleotides: TGTGCCAGCAGTGAAGGGGTCGGGGGAGAGACCCAGTACTTC.

CDR3 DNA sequence: TGTGCCAGCAGCAAAGGGGGGGGATTCGGCTATGGCTACACCTTC. Encoded protein: CASSKGGGFGYGYTF. The V and J genes are TRBV21-1 and TRBJ1-2. TRBV21-1 constitutes a pseudogene. The CDR3 has 15 amino acids.

The chain joins TRBV6-5 to TRBJ1-1, with a tentative D call TRBD1 (5 bases). Trimming shortened V by 6 bases and J by 1 base, and 9 bases separated the two germline ends. CDR3 length: 13 amino acids. Per germline, CDR1 MNHEY and CDR2 SVGAGI. CDR3 sequence (DNA): TGTGCCAGCAGGCGGGGGAGGAACACTGAAGCTTTCTTT. Translated: CASRRGRNTEAFF.

The chain has TRBV4-2 and TRBJ2-7; 11 positions match TRBD2. The junction had 15 bases not matched to a gene; V was cut back by 1 base and J by 4 bases. This CDR3 has 19 amino acids. Germline CDR1 is LGHNA and CDR2 is YNFKEQ. The CDR3: CASSQAQTSGGSFWYEQYF. The CDR3, as DNA: TGTGCCAGCAGCCAAGCCCAAACTAGCGGGGGCTCTTTTTGGTACGAGCAGTACTTC.

The CDR3 here is CASSRQGNRQETQYF. The CDR3 DNA is TGTGCCAGCAGCAGACAGGGTAACAGACAAGAGACCCAGTACTTC. This chain connects TRBV9 to TRBJ2-5, with 7 bases that match TRBD1. The CDR3 runs to 15 residues. The V and J ends lost 4 bases and 2 bases, in that order; junction bases with no gene match: 8. Germline CDR1 SGDLS, CDR2 YYNGEE.

This clone was seen a few times. V gene TRBV21-1 combines with J gene TRBJ1-4; TRBD1, the table's D call, was not compared with the DNA. TRBV21-1 is marked as a pseudogene. This CDR3 is built from 16 residues. Here the CDR3 DNA reads TGTGCCAGCAGCATAAAGGCCACAGGGGTTAATGAAAAACTGTTTTTT. Its protein is CASSIKATGVNEKLFF.

The chain uses TRBV7-9 and TRBJ2-5, with D possibly being TRBD2 (5 bases). Looked up from germline, CDR1 is SEHNR and CDR2 is FQNEAQ (reference sequence). The CDR3 sequence is 13 residues long. Trimming removed 1 base at V and 4 bases at J, with 7 bases between. CDR3: CASSLGGPETQYF. CDR3 nucleotides: TGTGCCAGCAGCTTAGGAGGGCCAGAGACCCAGTACTTC. The complete variable domain, with remaining parts taken from reference TRBV7-9 and TRBJ2-5, reads DTGVSQNPRHKITKRGQNVTFRCDPISEHNRLYWYRQTLGQGPEFLTYFQNEAQLEKSRLLSDRFSAERPKGSFSTLEIQRTEQGDSAMYLCASSLGGPETQYFGPGTRLLVL.

The CDR3 is CASGFSAAGGQETQYF. In DNA form, the CDR3 reads TGTGCTAGTGGTTTTTCCGCAGCGGGGGGCCAAGAGACCCAGTACTTC. This chain uses TRBV12-5 with TRBJ2-5, with 9 positions matching TRBD2. The CDR3 loop spans 16 amino acids. V was pared by 3 bases and J by 1 base, with 6 bases of the junction left unmatched. The germline V gene encodes CDR1 LGHNT and CDR2 FRNRAP.

This clone is a singleton in its sample. One junction end disagrees with the germline gene, perhaps due to a read error. The gene calls are TRBV7-9 and TRBJ2-7, with D possibly matching TRBD1 (6 bases). This CDR3 has 12 amino acids. Germline values: CDR1 SEHNR, CDR2 FQNEAQ (reference sequence). The CDR3 here is CSSSDRYYEQYF. In nucleotides, the CDR3 is TGTTCCAGCAGCGACAGGTACTACGAGCAGTACTTC.

The chain recombines TRBV10-3 with TRBJ2-3, with TRBD1 identical over 7 bases. The V and J ends lost 6 bases and 0 bases, in that order; junction bases with no gene match: 9. CDR3 length: 16 residues. Germline loops: CDR1 ENHRY, CDR2 SYGVKD. The CDR3 DNA sequence: TGTGCCATCAGATCCACGACAGGGAATAGCACAGATACGCAGTATTTT. As protein: CAIRSTTGNSTDTQYF.

This clone occurred a few times. The J gene is TRBJ2-7, the V gene TRBV5-6, with 7 bases identical to TRBD1. The DNA end is more similar to TRBJ2-1, so the J call may be wrong. In germline, CDR1 is SGHDT, CDR2 YYEEEE. The CDR3 spans 14 residues. The CDR3 coding sequence is TGTGCCAGCAGCCCCGGGACAGCAGGATACGAGCAGTTCTTC. This sequence encodes CASSPGTAGYEQFF.

The chain joins TRBV5-4 to TRBJ2-1, with TRBD1 matching 10 bases. J lost 4 bases, V lost 4 bases, and 5 bases had no gene match. The CDR3 runs 15 residues. Germline V CDR1 and CDR2: SGHNT, YYREEE (reference sequence). The CDR3 loop reads CASSLDRGQYNEQFF. CDR3 coding DNA: TGTGCCAGCAGCCTCGACAGGGGGCAGTACAATGAGCAGTTCTTC.

To note about this clone: Other DNA sequences in the same sample also yield this CDR3. The chain has TRBV5-1 and TRBJ2-3; no firm D call. The CDR3 sequence is 12 residues long. Trimming shortened V by 5 bases and J by 6 bases, and 10 bases separated the two germline ends. The V gene's germline CDR1 is SGHRS and CDR2 YFSETQ. CDR3 residues: CASSTPWDTQYF. CDR3 sequence (DNA): TGCGCCAGCAGTACTCCCTGGGATACGCAGTATTTT.

The genes are TRBV18 and TRBJ2-3; tentatively, D is TRBD2 (6 bases). The CDR3 is made up of 17 amino acids. Germline V CDR1 and CDR2: KGHSH, LQKENI. Trimming stripped 3 bases from V and 0 bases from J, with 16 bases between. CDR3 bases: TGTGCCAGCTCACCCCGACTAGACCATTCTAGCACAGATACGCAGTATTTT. Translation gives CASSPRLDHSSTDTQYF. The full variable domain, in which reference TRBV18 and TRBJ2-3 provide the parts outside the CDR3, is NAGVMQNPRHLVRRRGQEARLRCSPMKGHSHVYWYRQLPEEGLKFMVYLQKENIIDESGMPKERFSAEFPKEGPSILRIQQVVRGDSAAYFCASSPRLDHSSTDTQYFGPGTRLTVL.

The rearrangement joins TRBV5-5 to TRBJ2-7; 8 nucleotides line up with TRBD2. This CDR3 has 15 residues. CDR1 is SGHKS and CDR2 is YYEKEE in the germline V gene (reference sequence). The V segment lost 4 bases and the J segment 0 bases; nucleotides outside the gene matches: 6. CDR3 DNA: TGTGCCAGCAGCGCCCGCGGGGGGCTCTCCTACGAGCAGTACTTC. It codes for CASSARGGLSYEQYF.

This clone was observed once. The chain recombines TRBV9 with TRBJ2-1; 9 nucleotides agree with TRBD1. V was clipped by 1 base and J by 6 bases; unmatched bases: 5. Germline CDR1 is SGDLS and CDR2 is YYNGEE. CDR3 size: 15 residues. The CDR3 region has the DNA TGTGCCAGCAGCGTAAACGGACAGGGGTTCAATGAGCAGTTCTTC. It is translated as CASSVNGQGFNEQFF.

Ten or more counts support this clone. This CDR3 is CAISGGTGYGYTF. The DNA of the CDR3 is TGTGCCATCAGTGGAGGGACAGGGTATGGCTACACCTTC. The chain uses TRBV10-3 and TRBJ1-2; TRBD1 matches 9 bases. CDR3 length: 13 amino acids. Germline V gene data show CDR1 as ENHRY and CDR2 as SYGVKD. Trimming at V came to 4 bases and at J to 5 bases, leaving 2 bases not matched to a gene.

This chain uses TRBV29-1 with TRBJ1-5; TRBD1 matches 9 bases. The CDR3 runs 16 residues. Per germline, CDR1 SQVTM and CDR2 ANQGSEA. With V trimmed by 6 bases and J by 5 bases, 14 bases remained unmatched. The CDR3 sequence is CSVADRGSAMDQPQHF. In nucleotides, the CDR3 is TGCAGCGTCGCGGACAGGGGAAGCGCTATGGATCAGCCCCAGCATTTT.

CDR3 nucleotides: TGTGCCAGCAGGGGTCAGCGGGGGGGACCTCTCGAGCAGTACTTC. Residues: CASRGQRGGPLEQYF. This chain joins TRBV6-1 and TRBJ2-7; TRBD2 aligns across 10 bases. Trimming removed 6 bases from V and 6 bases from J; junction bases left unmatched: 11. The CDR3 extends over 15 amino acids. CDR1 and CDR2 from the germline V gene are MNHNS and SASEGT.

Here the CDR3 DNA reads TGTGCCAGTAGCCCATCAACGGGACTAGCTAGCGAGCAGTACTTC. Amino acid sequence: CASSPSTGLASEQYF. The V gene is TRBV19, the J gene TRBJ2-7, with 9 nucleotides matching TRBD2. The germline V gene encodes CDR1 LNHDA and CDR2 SQIVND (reference sequence). V shed 6 bases and J 6 bases; nucleotides not matched to a gene: 12. This CDR3 spans 15 amino acids.

This clone was picked up a small number of times. The genes are TRBV4-3 and TRBJ2-7, with no clear D. CDR1 is LGHNA, CDR2 YSLEER, per germline. The CDR3 contains 13 residues. Trimming took off 0 bases at V and 9 bases at J, with 12 bases between the two ends. CDR3 in DNA: TGCGCCAGCAGCCAAGAGGCAGGCCTGGCGCAGTACTTC. Its protein product is CASSQEAGLAQYF.

For this clone: One end of the junction fails to match germline, which may point to a read error. The chain is built from TRBV5-1 and TRBJ1-4, with D possibly TRBD1 on 6 matching bases. Germline CDR1 and CDR2: SGHRS and YFSETQ. CDR3 length: 17 residues. This CDR3 reads CASSLGTGPATNEKLLF. The DNA for the CDR3 is TGCGCCAGCAGCTTGGGAACAGGGCCGGCAACTAATGAAAAACTGCTTTTT.

The rearrangement links TRBV7-9 to TRBJ1-1; 7 bases align to TRBD1. Germline V gives CDR1 SEHNR, CDR2 FQNEAQ (reference sequence). There are 14 residues in the CDR3. J gave up 7 bases and V 0 bases, and 5 bases lay outside the gene matches. Here the CDR3 reads CASSLAGTEYEAFF. The CDR3 DNA follows: TGTGCCAGCAGCTTAGCCGGGACAGAATATGAAGCTTTCTTT.

The chain has TRBV19 and TRBJ1-2; TRBD1 matches 10 bases. This CDR3 contains 16 residues. CDR1 and CDR2 from the germline V gene are LNHDA and SQIVND (reference sequence). The trim removed 6 bases at V and 5 bases at J, leaving 12 bases unmatched. The CDR3: CASSAGPGTGVYGYTF. In DNA form, the CDR3 reads TGTGCCAGTAGCGCTGGCCCTGGGACAGGGGTATATGGCTACACCTTC.

V is TRBV28 and J is TRBJ1-4; no reliable D call. Germline V gives CDR1 MDHEN, CDR2 SYDVKM. V was clipped by 6 bases and J by 6 bases, with 8 bases between them. The CDR3 is 12 amino acids. CDR3 region: CASRGGDEKLFF. Here the CDR3 DNA reads TGTGCCAGCAGGGGAGGAGATGAAAAACTGTTTTTT.